The subject of this entry is one T cell receptor beta chain. Its target is unknown. Profiled with immunoSEQ multiplex PCR; TCRdb holds only in-frame clones, not every one. Of 5,600 or so clones in the sample, around 66% were seen once. This entry comes from a study of CD8 T cell repertoires and HIV-1 epitope variants. Looking at the study overall: Separate wells received one of Twenty-five Gag or Nef variant peptides. T cells were cultured for 10 days with cytokines added on days 3 and 7.

CDR3 size: 13 residues. Germline CDR1 reads ENHRY; CDR2 reads SYGVKD. Deletions cut 2 bases from V and 4 bases from J, with 6 bases between. Sequenced input: cultured CD8+ T cells derived from PBMCs. The J gene is TRBJ2-1, the V gene TRBV10-3, with D uncertain. The TCR originated in a male donor with HIV. The CDR3 DNA reads TGTGCCATCAGTGAGCGCTTATACAATGAGCAGTTCTTC. Its translation is CAISERLYNEQFF.